This T cell receptor (beta chain) was obtained from a study of T cell responses to AZD1222 COVID-19 vaccine (dated by TCRdb to 2020 to 2022). General notes on the study: TCR sequencing was performed for 230 to 250 trial participants, of whom 207 were given two doses of AZD1222 and approximately 25 were given two doses of MenACWY control vaccine. Trial participants were enrolled by age into subgroups of 18-55, 56-69 and 70-plus years, and around 150, 29 and 61 TCR-sequenced participants, respectively, were included in these subgroups.

The CDR3 regions of human TCRbeta chains were subjected to immunosequencing. Processing in the source paper ran as follows. TCRs in the repertoires were matched against a reference library of SARS-CoV-2-specific TCRs that had been generated with the MIRA antigen-specificity platform. Breadth was defined as the fraction of unique TCRs that were SARS-CoV-2-associated, and depth was defined as the fraction of total T cells that were SARS-CoV-2-associated. Using the MIRA data, every spike-specific TCR was mapped to the spike region that the TCR reacted to and assigned to either a CD4 or a CD8 class. Log10-transformed breadth and depth values were compared by one-way ANOVA with Sidak's multiple comparisons tests. Here the immuneACCESS table is served through TCRdb, limited to in-frame sequences with V and J called. Missing clones are a known gap in these copies; in checked studies unresolved V genes cover under half, and the rest lacks a known reason. V and J calls and clone size come straight from that table; D and trimming were deduced from the DNA. Within this sample are roughly 150,000 clones, with roughly 89% of them counted one time only. 0.85% to 1.2% of the sample is in the top ten clones.

To note about this clone: Its binding antigen is unknown. Base qualities are not at hand, and no much larger clone is one base apart.

The label giving this sample's time point can be read as: about 28 days (+/-7) after the second vaccine dose. AZD1222 recipients with second doses at about 4 weeks or about 12 weeks were pooled, because spike-specific TCR depth and breadth did not differ between schedules. Vaccinee samples came from UK trials COV001 and COV002, including a single-blind randomized controlled phase 2/3 trial of AZD1222 (ChAdOx1 nCoV-19) in healthy adults. For TCRbeta chain sequencing, PBMC samples from trial participants were taken at day 0 and at day 28 after the second dose. CDR1 and CDR2, per the germline V gene (reference sequence), are SEHNR and FQNEAQ. Measured from the cysteine to the phenylalanine, the CDR3 is 17 residues long. Of the read, only the CDR3 DNA is kept; its 51 bases are in frame from base 1. V is pruned by 7 bases and J by 3 bases, leaving 14 bases of the junction without a gene match. General conclusions and limits of the study: Because no day 14 peak-response samples were available, repertoires were characterized only after the peak T cell response. The vaccine-associated CD4 TCRs covered the entire spike protein, and the dominant responses fell in regions 160-218 and 743-854. After two AZD1222 doses, spike-specific TCR breadth and depth were significantly higher than at day 0 and than in MenACWY recipients. Participants were mostly white British, with more females than males. The authors suggested clonal diversity may have been underestimated. Reportedly, almost half of the unique spike-specific TCRs recognized epitopes lying outside the regions that are mutated in the B.1.351 and B.1.1.7 variants. Conclusions about previously exposed vaccinees were limited because only six AZD1222 recipients were SARS-CoV-2 seropositive at baseline. The 56-69-year group was small, and its depth increase did not reach significance, likely because of low power.

In this chain, TRBV7-9 is recombined with TRBJ2-2; TRBD2 matches 7 bases in the middle. The receptor's source is an adult who received the AZD1222 COVID-19 vaccine. Sequenced here: peripheral blood, sampled 28 days after the second AZD1222 dose. The CDR3 protein: CASTKRASGDHTGELFF. The DNA is TGTGCCAGCACCAAACGTGCCAGCGGGGACCACACCGGGGAGCTGTTTTTT.